This T cell receptor (beta chain) emerged from a study of blood T cells in healthy people across ages (dated by TCRdb to 2014 to 2015). Study-level background: In model experiments, template switching captured roughly one uniquely barcoded TCR beta cDNA molecule for every two T cells. The donors were divided into four age groups: young (average approximately 17 years), middle-aged (approximately 42), aged (roughly 60) and long-lived (roughly 82). Using the same blood draw, the study looked at two additional independent replicas of 1 million unique cDNA reads for two donors, one aged 18 to 30 and the other aged 80 or older. Donors of different ages were randomly distributed across sequencing lanes to avoid experimental bias. Using deep sequencing normalized with unique cDNA molecular identifiers, the study measured how TCR beta repertoire diversity changes with age.

Trimming takes 2 bases from V and 0 bases from J, and the germline ends sit 14 bases apart. The CDR3 contains 16 residues, cysteine and phenylalanine counted. Just the 48-base CDR3 DNA is kept, in frame starting at base 1. CDR1 and CDR2 are read off the germline V gene (reference sequence) as SGHNT and YYREEE. This clonotype turned up a few times. No antigen is known for it. The record has no base qualities; no much larger clone is one base away. The study at large found these results: Compared with the aged group, more naive CD4+ T cells, fewer expanded clones and increased TCR diversity were shown by the long-lived group, suggesting age selection. A strong correlation was found between observed TCR beta diversity and the percentage of naive T cells measured by flow cytometry. Observed TCR beta diversity per million T cells fell roughly linearly with age, and a significant reduction was already apparent by age around 36. Estimates of total diversity from one million sequenced T cells were regarded as lower bounds and underestimates. Since profiling was done on bulk unsorted PBMCs, naive and antigen-experienced compartments could not be conclusively compared. Because donor CMV infection status was unknown, age-related changes in expanded clonotypes were potentially confounded.

The donors were 40 or so Caucasian individuals from Russia, aged roughly 6 to 90 years, who were systemically healthy. Each donor gave ten milliliters of peripheral blood, collected into EDTA-treated Vacutainer tubes. Ficoll-Paque density-gradient centrifugation was used to isolate PBMCs, with at least 7 million obtained per sample. Total RNA was extracted from PBMCs with Trizol reagent, with at least 6 micrograms obtained per sample. Naive CD45RAhigh/CD27high T cell percentages were measured by flow cytometry on a PBMC aliquot from every donor. The protocol used for the library was 5' RACE. Sequencing was carried out with an Illumina HiSeq 2500. A second roughly 6 to 12 cycle PCR used a sample-barcoded 5' primer and a J-beta primer mix. Each TCR beta cDNA molecule received a unique molecular identifier from a template-switch 5' adaptor carrying 12 random nucleotides. At least 2.5 million CDR3-containing paired-end reads were obtained from each sample. The Mint cDNA synthesis kit, primed by a TRBC-specific oligonucleotide, was used to synthesize first-strand cDNA from all RNA. All cDNA was treated with uracil-DNA glycosylase and then went through a first 18-cycle PCR with the universal primers M1SS and BC2_uni_R. The study's processing was this. For normalization, 1 million high-quality reads were randomly selected from each sample, with every read carrying a distinct molecular identifier. Instead of being binned into consensus sequences, reads with shared molecular identifiers were discarded. MiTCR, with a Q25 quality threshold and the strictest error-elimination algorithm, was used for CDR3 identification, clonotype clustering and error correction. A nonparametric unseen species model with Euler transformation was used to estimate lower-bound total TCR beta diversity. The raw public data were reprocessed by TCRdb itself: fastp quality trimming at Q25, MiXCR clonotype calling, in-frame beta chains only. Each entry merges the rows of one CDR3 protein and shows their most common DNA and genes. The V and J calls and clone size come from TCRdb's table, not from the authors' own analysis. For this sample there are around 870,000 distinct CDR3 sequences; roughly 26% appear just once. 17% of the sample goes to the ten largest clones.

The sequence links TRBV5-4 to TRBJ2-5; the D gene is perhaps TRBD1, from 5 matching bases. The TCR was taken from a woman of 80 years or more in good health. Sequencing input: blood. The nucleotide sequence reads TGTGCCAGCAGCTTTTGGGGCACACAAGACCAAGAGACCCAGTACTTC. Translated, it reads CASSFWGTQDQETQYF.